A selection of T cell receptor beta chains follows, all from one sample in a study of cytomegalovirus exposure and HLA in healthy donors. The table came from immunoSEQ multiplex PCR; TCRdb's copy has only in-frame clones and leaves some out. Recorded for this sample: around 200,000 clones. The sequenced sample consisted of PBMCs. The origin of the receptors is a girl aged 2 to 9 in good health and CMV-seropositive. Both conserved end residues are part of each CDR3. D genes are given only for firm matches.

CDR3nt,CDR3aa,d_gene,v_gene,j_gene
TGTGCCAGCAGTAACCCCGGGACAGGGGTAGAGACCCAGTACTTC,CASSNPGTGVETQYF,TRBD1,TRBV6-1,TRBJ2-5
TGTGCCATCAGTGATTCCCAACTCGAAGCGCCCCTCTTCAATGAGCAGTTCTTC,CAISDSQLEAPLFNEQFF,NA,TRBV10-3,TRBJ2-1
TGTGCCAGCAGTTTACTCGGGAGTAAAAACAATGAGCAGTTCTTC,CASSLLGSKNNEQFF,NA,TRBV28,TRBJ2-1
TGTGCCAGCAGTTTAGATAGAGGGGGTAATGAGCAGTTCTTC,CASSLDRGGNEQFF,NA,TRBV28,TRBJ2-1
TGTGCCTCGGGGGAACTAGCTCGCGAGCAGTACTTC,CASGELAREQYF,NA,TRBV27,TRBJ2-7
TGTGCCAGCAGCTTATACGGGCTCGCTAGCGGGCCCACAGATACGCAGTATTTT,CASSLYGLASGPTDTQYF,TRBD2,TRBV7-3,TRBJ2-3
TGTGCCAGCAGCCCGCCTTCTTATGGCCTAGCGGGAGCCAATGAGCAGTTCTTC,CASSPPSYGLAGANEQFF,TRBD2,TRBV28,TRBJ2-1
TGCGCCAGCAGCTACGAGCGGGAGGGCGGAAGTTTTACCCCCGAGCAGTACTTC,CASSYEREGGSFTPEQYF,TRBD2,TRBV5-1,TRBJ2-7
TGCGCCAGCAGCCCAGACTCCAGGGATGAGCAGTTCTTC,CASSPDSRDEQFF,NA,TRBV5-1,TRBJ2-1
TGTGCCAGCAGCTTAACAGGAGCTAACACTGAAGCTTTCTTT,CASSLTGANTEAFF,NA,TRBV7-9,TRBJ1-1
TGTGCCAGCAGCTTAGTCCCAGGCTCGGTCGTTCAGTACGAGCAGTACTTC,CASSLVPGSVVQYEQYF,NA,TRBV11-2,TRBJ2-7
TGTGCCAGCAGCCGAACCGGAGGCACCGGGGAGCTGTTTTTT,CASSRTGGTGELFF,NA,TRBV11-2,TRBJ2-2
TGCGCCAGCAGTGAGTCTCCGGGGGTTAGTGAAAAACTGTTTTTT,CASSESPGVSEKLFF,NA,TRBV10-2,TRBJ1-4
TGTGCCAGCAGCTTCATGAAGGGGTTGGCGATTTGGACTGAAGCTTTCTTT,CASSFMKGLAIWTEAFF,NA,TRBV7-9,TRBJ1-1
TGTGCCAGCAGTTACTCGACAGGGACAATGAACACTGAAGCTTTCTTT,CASSYSTGTMNTEAFF,TRBD1,TRBV6-5,TRBJ1-1
TGTGCCAGCCGGGAGCGGGATCTCCTGGAGACCCAGTACTTC,CASRERDLLETQYF,TRBD2,TRBV28,TRBJ2-5
TGTGCCATCAGTGAGTCGGTGGGGGGCACTGAAGCTTTCTTT,CAISESVGGTEAFF,NA,TRBV10-3,TRBJ1-1
TGTGCCAGCAGAGGACAGGTCTACTATGGCTACACCTTC,CASRGQVYYGYTF,TRBD1,TRBV28,TRBJ1-2
TGTGCCAGCAGCTTAGCATTAGCGGGCGGAGGCCTCAGGCTCACAGATACGCAGTATTTT,CASSLALAGGGLRLTDTQYF,TRBD2,TRBV7-2,TRBJ2-3
TGTGCCAGTAGAAGGAGTCAGGGGGCTTACGAGCAGTACTTC,CASRRSQGAYEQYF,TRBD1,TRBV19,TRBJ2-7
TGTGCCAGCAGCGCACAGGGGACAGATACGCAGTATTTT,CASSAQGTDTQYF,TRBD1,TRBV9,TRBJ2-3
TGTGCCAGTAGTCTCCTTTCGGCCGGGGAGCTGTTTTTT,CASSLLSAGELFF,NA,TRBV19,TRBJ2-2
TGTGCCACCAGCAGAGACCAGGGTTACGAGCAGTACTTC,CATSRDQGYEQYF,NA,TRBV15,TRBJ2-7